Following are 5 T cell receptor beta chains from one sample sequenced in a study of memory B cells and T cells in multiple sclerosis (dated 2018 in TCRdb). The library came from the immunoSEQ multiplex PCR assay. What TCRdb holds here is the immuneACCESS table cut down to in-frame rearrangements. Part of the clones is not present; checked against another copy, under half of the missing clones reflect an unresolved V gene, and the others are unexplained. For this sample the table gives 600 or so clones, of which about four fifths were detected only once. The ten largest clones represent roughly 13% of the sample. The sequencing input was brain tissue. Source of these receptors: a human donor with multiple sclerosis.

The chain uses TRBV10-3 and TRBJ1-1; D might be TRBD1 (5 bases). V was cut by 10 bases and J by 1 base, with 16 bases left in between. Germline V gene sequence: CDR1 ENHRY, CDR2 SYGVKD. CDR3 length: 14 amino acids. The CDR3: CATTEGHSNTEAFF. The CDR3 bases are TGTGCCACCACTGAGGGGCACTCGAACACTGAAGCTTTCTTT.

DNA of the CDR3: TGTGCCAGCAGCTGGACTATCTCCAGCACAGATACGCAGTATTTT. It yields the protein CASSWTISSTDTQYF. The rearrangement uses TRBV6-4 and TRBJ2-3; tentative D call: TRBD2 (6 bases). V lost 6 bases to trimming and J lost 0 bases, with 13 bases between them. The V gene's germline CDR1 is MRHNA and CDR2 SNTAGT. The CDR3 length is 15 residues.

The chain joins TRBV7-2 to TRBJ2-7; unclear D gene. The CDR3 extends over 13 amino acids. Germline CDR1 SGHTA, CDR2 FQGNSA. Between the trimmed V and J ends, which lost 4 bases and 3 bases, there was a span of 10 bases. The CDR3, as DNA: TGTGCCAGCAGCTCCCCCAACGACTACGAGCAGTACTTC. Protein sequence: CASSSPNDYEQYF.

This chain links TRBV7-2 with TRBJ2-1; possibly TRBD2 for D (5 bases). The length of the CDR3 is 13 residues. Germline-derived CDR1 and CDR2 are SGHTA and FQGNSA. V was clipped by 1 base and J by 10 bases, with 11 bases between them. The CDR3 reads CASSLGLSGEQFF. CDR3 sequence (DNA): TGTGCCAGCAGCTTAGGTTTGTCGGGAGAGCAGTTCTTC. The variable domain in full, completed from reference TRBV7-2 and TRBJ2-1, reads GAGVSQSPSNKVTEKGKDVELRCDPISGHTALYWYRQSLGQGLEFLIYFQGNSAPDKSGLPSDRFSAERTGGSVSTLTIQRTQQEDSAVYLCASSLGLSGEQFFGPGTRLTVL.

The J gene is TRBJ1-2, the V gene TRBV6-1, with D unresolved. The germline V gene has CDR1 MNHNS and CDR2 SASEGT. The CDR3 extends over 12 amino acids. Between the trimmed V and J ends, which lost 3 bases and 8 bases, there was a span of 10 bases. The CDR3 reads CASSDRIYGYTF. CDR3 nucleotide sequence: TGTGCCAGCAGTGACAGGATATACGGCTACACCTTC.